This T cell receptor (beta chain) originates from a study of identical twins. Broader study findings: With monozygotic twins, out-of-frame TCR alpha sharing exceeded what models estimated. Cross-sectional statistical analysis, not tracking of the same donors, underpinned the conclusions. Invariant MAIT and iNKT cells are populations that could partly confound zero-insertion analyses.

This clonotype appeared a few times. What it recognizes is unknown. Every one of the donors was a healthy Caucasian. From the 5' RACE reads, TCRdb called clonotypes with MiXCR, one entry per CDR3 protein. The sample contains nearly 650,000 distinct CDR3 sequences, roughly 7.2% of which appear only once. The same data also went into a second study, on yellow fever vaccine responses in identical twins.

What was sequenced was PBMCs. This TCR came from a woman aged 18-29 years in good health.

CDR3 sequence (DNA): TGTGCCAGCAGCCTAAACATGGATACGCAGTATTTT. Translation: CASSLNMDTQYF. This chain links TRBV7-9 with TRBJ2-3; unclear D gene. CDR1 and CDR2 (germline): SEHNR, FQNEAQ (reference sequence). V lost 5 bases to trimming and J lost 6 bases, with 9 bases between them. This CDR3 contains 12 residues.